This T cell receptor (beta chain) stems from a study of CXCR3 chemokines and chemotherapy response in bladder cancer (dated by TCRdb to between 2021 and 2024). Background for the entire study: The study tested whether activity of the CXCR3 chemokine system within human bladder cancer tumors predicted response to chemotherapy.

The library was built by means of PCR. Sequencing was performed on an Illumina HiSeq 2500. Starting from the raw public reads, TCRdb applied fastp trimming at Q25, assembled clones with MiXCR and retained in-frame beta chains. One record per CDR3 amino acid sequence lists the most common genes and DNA. The table for this sample lists 8,100 or so distinct CDR3 sequences; over 10% of them were counted only once. Of the sample, 15% to 20% is held by the ten largest clones. The sample holds many counts of this clonotype. Which antigen it targets is not known. Base qualities are not provided; no much larger clone lies one nucleotide away. The biological material was taken from a patient whose treatment included neoadjuvant chemotherapy. The origin of this receptor is a human donor with bladder cancer that responded to neoadjuvant chemotherapy.

The DNA sequence is TGCAGTGCTAGAGGTCTGGGACTCCCCACAGATACGCAGTATTTT. Protein translation: CSARGLGLPTDTQYF. Recombination linked TRBV20-1 to TRBJ2-3; TRBD2 is a weak D gene call, 6 bases matching. The CDR3 contains 15 residues, cysteine and phenylalanine counted. Solely the CDR3 DNA is kept, with 45 bases framed from the first base. V loses 1 base of germline sequence and J loses 2 bases, and the interval between the two ends is 13 bases. CDR1 and CDR2 are drawn from the germline V gene (reference sequence): DFQATT, SNEGSKA.